This note documents a single T cell receptor beta chain sequence. Its cognate antigen has yet to be identified. It has no much larger one-base neighbor in the sample; base qualities were not kept. The data belong to a study of T cells of healthy individuals (dated by TCRdb to the late 2010s). Library preparation employed 5' RACE. The listed sequencing device is Illumina MiSeq. TCRdb's own reprocessing of the public reads used fastp at Q25 and MiXCR and kept productive beta chains. Each entry merges the rows of one CDR3 protein and shows their most common DNA and genes. This sample comprises nearly 100,000 distinct CDR3 sequences, about 16% of them detected only once. The top ten hold approximately 6% of the sample. The germline V gene specifies MDHEN as CDR1 and SYDVKM as CDR2. The CDR3, from cysteine to phenylalanine, totals 14 residues. The entry retains the CDR3 DNA only, 42 bases that are in frame from base 1. V trim: 5 bases; J trim: 7 bases; unmatched bases: 4.

The origin of this receptor is a human donor in good health. In this chain, TRBV28 is recombined with TRBJ1-5, with TRBD1 identical over 11 junction bases. The CDR3: CASSLRDRGQPQHF. The sequenced DNA: TGTGCCAGCAGTCTCCGGGACAGGGGGCAGCCCCAGCATTTT. With the rest looked up from the reference TRBV28 and TRBJ1-5 genes rather than sequenced, the full variable domain is DVKVTQSSRYLVKRTGEKVFLECVQDMDHENMFWYRQDPGLGLRLIYFSYDVKMKEKGDIPEGYSVSREKKERFSLILESASTNQTSMYLCASSLRDRGQPQHFGDGTRLSIL.